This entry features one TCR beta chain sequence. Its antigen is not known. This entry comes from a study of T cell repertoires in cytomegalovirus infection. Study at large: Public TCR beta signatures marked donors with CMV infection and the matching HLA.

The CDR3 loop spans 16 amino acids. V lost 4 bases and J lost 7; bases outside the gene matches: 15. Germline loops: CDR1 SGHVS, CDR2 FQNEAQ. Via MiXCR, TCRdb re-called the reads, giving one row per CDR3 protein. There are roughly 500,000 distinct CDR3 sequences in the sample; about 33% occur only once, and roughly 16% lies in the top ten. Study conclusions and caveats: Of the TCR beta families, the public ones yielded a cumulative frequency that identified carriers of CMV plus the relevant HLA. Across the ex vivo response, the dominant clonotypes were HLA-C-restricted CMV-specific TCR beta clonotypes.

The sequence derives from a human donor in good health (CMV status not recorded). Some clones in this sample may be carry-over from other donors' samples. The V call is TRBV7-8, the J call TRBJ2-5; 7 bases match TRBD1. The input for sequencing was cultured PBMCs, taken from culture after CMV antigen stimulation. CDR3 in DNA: TGTGCCAGCAGCTCTCCGACAGGGATGGAAATTGTGACCCAGTACTTC. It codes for CASSSPTGMEIVTQYF. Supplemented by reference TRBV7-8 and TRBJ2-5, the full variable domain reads GAGVSQSPRYKVAKRGQDVALRCDPISGHVSLFWYQQALGQGPEFLTYFQNEAQLDKSGLPSDRFFAERPEGSVSTLKIQRTQQEDSAVYLCASSSPTGMEIVTQYFGPGTRLLVL.